Presented here are 5 T cell receptor beta chains from one specimen sequenced in a study of breast tumors, draining lymph nodes, adjacent tissues (dated by TCRdb to the mid-2010s). The axillary draining lymph nodes of breast cancer patients were the source of the lymph node samples. The library was obtained by multiplex PCR. The instrument given in TCRdb is Illumina HiSeq 2000. The public reads were quality trimmed at Q25 with fastp and then assembled into clones with MiXCR by TCRdb, keeping productive beta chains. Duplicate CDR3 protein sequences are folded into a single record with the most common DNA and genes. The sample yields nearly 200,000 distinct CDR3 sequences; over 25% were counted once. The top ten clones comprise roughly 4.3% of the sample. Specimen: axillary lymph node tissue. Source of these receptors: a female donor with breast cancer. Some clones in this sample may be carry-over from other donors' samples.

The chain couples TRBV20-1 to TRBJ2-3; TRBD2 matches 11 bases. J lost 6 bases, V lost 1 base, and 6 bases had no gene match. CDR3 length equals 15 residues. Germline values: CDR1 DFQATT, CDR2 SNEGSKA (reference sequence). The CDR3 sequence: CSARVSSGRADTQYF. In DNA form, the CDR3 reads TGCAGTGCTAGAGTCAGTAGCGGGAGGGCGGATACGCAGTATTTT.

At least ten counts were recorded for this clonotype. The chain uses TRBV7-9 and TRBJ1-6, with D perhaps TRBD1 (6 bases). The germline CDR1 and CDR2 sequences are SEHNR and FQNEAQ (reference sequence). The CDR3 totals 14 residues. The V gene lost 4 bases and the J gene lost 6 bases, with 10 bases spanning the gap. The CDR3 region is CASSSPRGNSPLHF. CDR3 in DNA: TGTGCCAGCAGCTCCCCCAGGGGTAATTCACCCCTCCACTTT. The variable domain in full, completed from reference TRBV7-9 and TRBJ1-6, reads DTGVSQNPRHKITKRGQNVTFRCDPISEHNRLYWYRQTLGQGPEFLTYFQNEAQLEKSRLLSDRFSAERPKGSFSTLEIQRTEQGDSAMYLCASSSPRGNSPLHFGNGTRLTVT.

CDR3 DNA: TGTGCCAGCAGCCAAGAAAGGCAGGGGGCCTACGAGCAGTACTTC. Its protein is CASSQERQGAYEQYF. The chain links TRBV5-8 to TRBJ2-7, with 7 bases fitting TRBD1. In germline, CDR1 is SGHTS, CDR2 YDEGEE. With V trimmed by 4 bases and J by 2 bases, 9 bases remained unmatched. The CDR3 consists of 15 residues.

The chain joins TRBV2 to TRBJ1-5; perhaps TRBD1 as D (5 bases). Trimming removed 1 base at V and 11 bases at J, with 24 bases between. The CDR3 totals 17 residues. The germline V gene has CDR1 SNHLY and CDR2 FYNNEI. For the CDR3, the DNA is TGTGCCAGCAGTGAAGGCCTATCGACTGGGGGAGAAGAGACCCAGCATTTT. This sequence encodes CASSEGLSTGGEETQHF.

This clonotype occurred many times. This rearrangement joins TRBV3-2 to TRBJ1-5. TRBV3-2 is a documented pseudogene. The CDR3 runs 16 residues. CDR3 nucleotides: TGTGCCAGCAGCCACAAAAGACTGGATAGCAATCAGCCCCAGCATTTT. Translated: CASSHKRLDSNQPQHF.